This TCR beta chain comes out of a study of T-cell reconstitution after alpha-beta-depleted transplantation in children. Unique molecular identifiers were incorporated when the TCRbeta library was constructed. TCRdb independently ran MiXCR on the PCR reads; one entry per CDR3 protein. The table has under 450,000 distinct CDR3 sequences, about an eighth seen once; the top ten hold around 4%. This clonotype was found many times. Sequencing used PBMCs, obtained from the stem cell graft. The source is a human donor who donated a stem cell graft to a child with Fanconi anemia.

CDR3 coding DNA: TGCAGTGCTAGGTACATTCCCGGAGAGACCCAGTACTTC. The encoded protein is CSARYIPGETQYF. This chain uses TRBV20-1 with TRBJ2-5; D is unresolved. Germline V gene sequence: CDR1 DFQATT, CDR2 SNEGSKA (reference sequence). The ends were cut back, 3 bases at V and 4 bases at J, with 12 bases in the middle. This CDR3 spans 13 amino acids.